This note documents a single T cell receptor beta chain sequence. Its antigen is unknown. This sample was taken from a study of OX40 agonist ivuxolimab in advanced cancers. Study background: In this trial design, patients received ivuxolimab intravenously at 0.01 to 10 mg/kg every 2 weeks.

Data came from immunoSEQ multiplex PCR; TCRdb stores just in-frame clones and leaves some out. The sample contains some 66,000 clones, about nine tenths of which appear only once. Looked up from germline, CDR1 is SEHNR and CDR2 is FQNEAQ (reference sequence). This CDR3 contains 15 residues. The V and J ends lost 2 bases and 1 base respectively, with 11 bases between them. Findings of the study overall: Normalized T-cell clonal expansion was also low in a subset of nonresponders. At 0.1 to 3.0 mg/kg, clonal expansion of CD4+ and CD8+ blood T cells had occurred by week 6.

This rearrangement joins TRBV7-9 to TRBJ1-1, with D possibly matching TRBD1 (5 bases). The sequencing used CD4+ or CD8+ T cells sorted from blood, collected in a trial of the OX40 agonist ivuxolimab. The TCR was taken from an adult with an advanced solid tumor such as melanoma, head and neck, liver or kidney cancer. In DNA, the CDR3 is TGTGCCAGCAGCTTACTCGGGGGATCGAACACTGAAGCTTTCTTT. Its protein product is CASSLLGGSNTEAFF.